This T cell receptor beta chain comes out of a study of blood T cell repertoires in COVID-19. Across the whole study: The United States, Italy and Spain supplied acute and convalescent COVID-19 samples.

V lost 1 base and J lost 7, with 10 bases in between. Germline V gene sequence: CDR1 SGHTA, CDR2 FQGNSA. This CDR3 contains 14 residues. Repertoires were generated with immunoSEQ multiplex PCR, while TCRdb's copy carries only in-frame clones and drops some. Among about 50,000 clones, roughly 83% were seen once, and the ten largest hold roughly 15%. This clonotype was sampled from an older man with active COVID-19. The chain has TRBV7-2 and TRBJ2-2; D uncertain. Sequenced input: peripheral blood. The CDR3 reads CASSLVGSSGELFF. In DNA, the CDR3 is TGTGCCAGCAGCTTAGTGGGTAGCAGCGGGGAGCTGTTTTTT.